This T cell receptor (beta chain) derives from a study of cytomegalovirus exposure and HLA in healthy donors. PCR amplification relied on 60 Vbeta primers (plus 13 Jbeta primers). The method was immunoSEQ multiplex PCR; TCRdb's version includes in-frame clones alone and lacks a portion of them. The data show under 200,000 clones, 65% to 80% seen once. Overall study results and limits: Versus the approximately 670-donor mean, an Asian-associated ancestry cluster reportedly showed fewer N-insertions in a later analysis.

Details on this clone: Its antigen is still unknown.

CDR3 length equals 15 residues. Germline lookup yields CDR1 LNHNV and CDR2 YYDKDF (reference sequence). The V end was cut by 3 bases, the J end by 4 bases, with 15 bases between. The material sequenced was PBMCs. The V call is TRBV15, the J call TRBJ2-5; D perhaps matches TRBD1 (5 bases). The TCR was taken from a woman aged 35 to 49 in good health and CMV-seronegative. The CDR3 DNA reads TGTGCCACCAGCAGTCGCAGGGAAATGACAGAGACCCAGTACTTC. The encoded protein is CATSSRREMTETQYF.